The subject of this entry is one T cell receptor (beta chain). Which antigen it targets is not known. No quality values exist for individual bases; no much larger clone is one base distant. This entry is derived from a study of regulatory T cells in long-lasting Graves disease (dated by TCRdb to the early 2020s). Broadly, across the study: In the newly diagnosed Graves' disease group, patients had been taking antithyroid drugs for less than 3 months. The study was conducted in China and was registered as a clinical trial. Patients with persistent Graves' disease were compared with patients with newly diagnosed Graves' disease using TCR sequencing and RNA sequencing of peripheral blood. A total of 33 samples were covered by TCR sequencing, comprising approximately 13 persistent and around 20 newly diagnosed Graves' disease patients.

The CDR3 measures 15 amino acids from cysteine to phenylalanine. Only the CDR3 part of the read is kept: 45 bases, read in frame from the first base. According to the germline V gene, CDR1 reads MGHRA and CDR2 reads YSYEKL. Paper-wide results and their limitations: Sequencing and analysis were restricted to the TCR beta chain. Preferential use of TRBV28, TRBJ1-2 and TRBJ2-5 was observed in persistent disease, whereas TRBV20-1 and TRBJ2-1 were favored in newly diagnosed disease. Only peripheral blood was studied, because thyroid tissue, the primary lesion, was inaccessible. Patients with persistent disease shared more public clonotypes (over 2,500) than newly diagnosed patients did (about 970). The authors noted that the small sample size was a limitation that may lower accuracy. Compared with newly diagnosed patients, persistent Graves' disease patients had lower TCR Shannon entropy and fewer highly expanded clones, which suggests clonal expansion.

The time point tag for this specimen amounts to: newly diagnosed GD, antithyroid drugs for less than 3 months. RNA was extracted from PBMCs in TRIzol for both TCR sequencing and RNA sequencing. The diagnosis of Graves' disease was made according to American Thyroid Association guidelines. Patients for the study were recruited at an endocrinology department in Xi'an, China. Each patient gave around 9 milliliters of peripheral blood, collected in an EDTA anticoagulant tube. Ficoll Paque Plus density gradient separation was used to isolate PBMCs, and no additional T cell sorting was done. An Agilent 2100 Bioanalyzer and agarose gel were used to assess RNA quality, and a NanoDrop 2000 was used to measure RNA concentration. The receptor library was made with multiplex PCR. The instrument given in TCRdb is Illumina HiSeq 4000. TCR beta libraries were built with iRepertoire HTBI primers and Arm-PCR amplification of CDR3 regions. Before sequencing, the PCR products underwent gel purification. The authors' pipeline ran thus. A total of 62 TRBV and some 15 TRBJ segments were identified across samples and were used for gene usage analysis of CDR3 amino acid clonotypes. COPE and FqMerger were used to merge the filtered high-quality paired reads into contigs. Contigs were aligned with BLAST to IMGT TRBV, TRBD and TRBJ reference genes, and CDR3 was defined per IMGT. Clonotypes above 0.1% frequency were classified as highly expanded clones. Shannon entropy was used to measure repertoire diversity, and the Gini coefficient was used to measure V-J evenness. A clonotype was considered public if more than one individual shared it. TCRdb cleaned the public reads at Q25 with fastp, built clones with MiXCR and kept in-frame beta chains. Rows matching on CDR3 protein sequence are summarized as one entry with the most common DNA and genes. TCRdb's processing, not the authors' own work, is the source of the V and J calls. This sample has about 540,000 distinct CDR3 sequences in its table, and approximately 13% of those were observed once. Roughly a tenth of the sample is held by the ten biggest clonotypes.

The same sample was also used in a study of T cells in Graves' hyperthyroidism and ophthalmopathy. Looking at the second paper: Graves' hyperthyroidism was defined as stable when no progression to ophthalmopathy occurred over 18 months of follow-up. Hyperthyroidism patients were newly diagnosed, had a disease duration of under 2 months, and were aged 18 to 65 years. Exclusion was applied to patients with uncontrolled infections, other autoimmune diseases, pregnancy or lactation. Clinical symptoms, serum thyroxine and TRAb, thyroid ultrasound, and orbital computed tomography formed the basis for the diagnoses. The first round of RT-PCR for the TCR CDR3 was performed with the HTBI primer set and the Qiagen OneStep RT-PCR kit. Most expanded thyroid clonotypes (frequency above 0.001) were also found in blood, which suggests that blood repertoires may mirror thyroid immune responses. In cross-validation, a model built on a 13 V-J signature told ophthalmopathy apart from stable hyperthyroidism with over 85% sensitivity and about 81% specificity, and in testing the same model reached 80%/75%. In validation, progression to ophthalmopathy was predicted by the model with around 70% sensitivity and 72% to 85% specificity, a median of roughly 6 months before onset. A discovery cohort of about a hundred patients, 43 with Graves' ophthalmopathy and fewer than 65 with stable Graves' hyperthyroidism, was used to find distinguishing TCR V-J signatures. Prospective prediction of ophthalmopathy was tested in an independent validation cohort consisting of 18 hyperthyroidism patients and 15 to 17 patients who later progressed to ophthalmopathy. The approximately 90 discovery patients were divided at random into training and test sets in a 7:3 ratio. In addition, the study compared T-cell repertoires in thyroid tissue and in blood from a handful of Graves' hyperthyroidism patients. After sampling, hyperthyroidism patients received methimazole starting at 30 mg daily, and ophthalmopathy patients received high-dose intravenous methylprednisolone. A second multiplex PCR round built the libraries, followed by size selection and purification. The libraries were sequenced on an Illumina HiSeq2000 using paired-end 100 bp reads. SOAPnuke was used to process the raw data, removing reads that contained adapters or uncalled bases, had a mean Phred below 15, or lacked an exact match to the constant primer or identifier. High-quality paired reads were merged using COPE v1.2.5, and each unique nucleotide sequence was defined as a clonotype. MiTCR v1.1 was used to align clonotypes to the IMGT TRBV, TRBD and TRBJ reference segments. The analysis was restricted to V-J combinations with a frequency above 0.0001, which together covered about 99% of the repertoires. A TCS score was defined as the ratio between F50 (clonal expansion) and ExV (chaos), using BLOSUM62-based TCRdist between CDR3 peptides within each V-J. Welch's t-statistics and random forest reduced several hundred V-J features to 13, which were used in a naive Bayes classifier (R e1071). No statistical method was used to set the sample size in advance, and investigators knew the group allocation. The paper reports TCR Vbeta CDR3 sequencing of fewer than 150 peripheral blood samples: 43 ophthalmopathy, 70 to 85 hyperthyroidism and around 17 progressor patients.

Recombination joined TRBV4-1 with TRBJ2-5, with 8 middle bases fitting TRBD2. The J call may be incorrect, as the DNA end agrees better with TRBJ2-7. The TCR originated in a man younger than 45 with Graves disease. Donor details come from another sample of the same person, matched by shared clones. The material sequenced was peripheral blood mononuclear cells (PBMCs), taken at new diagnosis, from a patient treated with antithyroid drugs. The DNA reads TGCGCCAGCAGCCAACAGGCGGGAGGTATCTACGAGCAGTACTTC. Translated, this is CASSQQAGGIYEQYF.